This T cell receptor beta chain came from a study of cytomegalovirus exposure and HLA in healthy donors. In the study overall: As an earlier analysis found, about 190 million T cells yielded 90 million to 140 million unique TCR beta sequences. The Caucasian-associated ancestry cluster held 65% to 85% of 398 genotyped donors.

Study-level points and caveats: The authors later linked a missense DCLRE1C variant to TCR beta V- and J-gene trimming.

There were likely unrecorded immune exposures, though donors were nominally healthy when sampled. Details on this clone: The antigen remains unidentified.

The CDR3 is made up of 14 amino acids. V lost 2 bases, J lost 6 bases, and 11 bases lay in between. Looked up from germline, CDR1 is SGHTA and CDR2 is FQGNSA. Researchers ran the PCR with 60 Vbeta and 13 Jbeta primers. Assay: immunoSEQ multiplex PCR; the TCRdb copy retains only in-frame clones and omits some. The sample has approximately 150,000 clones; roughly 86% are singletons. The source of this sequence is a woman between 40 and 55 years old in good health and CMV-seronegative. The rearrangement joins TRBV7-2 to TRBJ2-4; D might be TRBD2 (6 bases). The sample consisted of PBMCs. CDR3 bases: TGTGCCAGCAGCTTATATCGGGAGACAAACATTCAGTACTTC. Protein product: CASSLYRETNIQYF.